This TCR beta chain stems from a study of shared clonotypes between healthy human individuals. Repertoires were generated with immunoSEQ multiplex PCR, while TCRdb's copy carries only in-frame clones and drops some. The table lists about 1.1 million clones, 70% to 80% of them singletons. Germline V CDR1 and CDR2: SGHVS, FNYEAQ. This CDR3 region has 16 residues. Trimming shortened V by 5 bases and J by 6 bases, and 21 bases separated the two germline ends. J is TRBJ2-3 and V is TRBV7-6; D is perhaps TRBD1 or TRBD2 (5 bases each). The source of this sequence is a man aged 18 to 29 in good health. Some clones in this sample may be carry-over from other donors' samples. The specimen was memory CD4+ T cells from PBMCs. Indicated subset: CD45RA-negative fraction. The CDR3 here is CASSPRVPGTGDTQYF. CDR3 coding DNA: TGTGCCAGCAGCCCTAGAGTCCCCGGGACCGGGGATACGCAGTATTTT. Full variable domain (rest looked up from reference TRBV7-6 and TRBJ2-3): GAGVSQSPRYKVTKRGQDVALRCDPISGHVSLYWYRQALGQGPEFLTYFNYEAQQDKSGLPNDRFSAERPEGSISTLTIQRTEQRDSAMYRCASSPRVPGTGDTQYFGPGTRLTVL.